The sequence of this T cell receptor beta chain was determined in a study of response to subunit inactivated influenza vaccine (dated by TCRdb to between 2017 and 2018). With regard to the full study: The study used deep quantitative T cell receptor repertoire profiling to track responses to a trivalent subunit inactivated influenza vaccine. On the study overall, not on this receptor specifically: It was suggested by the authors that each seasonal influenza vaccination may recruit only a limited number of new T cells.

The CDR3, from cysteine to phenylalanine, totals 15 residues. Only CDR3 DNA remains: 45 bases, in frame from the first base. The V end gives up 4 bases and the J end 8 bases, leaving 11 bases in the junction not matched to a gene. Based on the germline V gene (reference sequence), the CDR1 and CDR2 sequences are DFQATT and SNEGSKA. Comments on this clonotype: This clone's antigen is unknown. Base qualities are not at hand, and no much larger clone is one base apart.

Library creation used RT-PCR. The data were produced on an Illumina HiSeq 2500. Clones were called with MiXCR by TCRdb after fastp trimmed the public reads at Q25, and only in-frame beta chains were retained. Merged by CDR3 protein, the rows form single entries marked with the most common genes and DNA. This sample comprises roughly 650,000 distinct CDR3 sequences, 12% to 15% of them detected only once. The ten largest clones represent 7.5% to 8% of the sample. This chain is built from TRBV20-1 and TRBJ1-6; a stretch of 7 junction bases matches TRBD1. The receptor's source is a man in his forties or fifties who received an inactivated influenza vaccine. Donor details come from another sample of the same person, matched by shared clones. The material was PBMCs from blood, obtained roughly 2 weeks before vaccination. The bases are TGCAGTGCTAAACCACTGTGGACAGGTTATTCACCCCTCCACTTT. Translated, it gives CSAKPLWTGYSPLHF.